The source of this TCR beta chain is a study of T cells in Graves' hyperthyroidism and ophthalmopathy. Points from the study as a whole: Through a model of 13 V-J features, ophthalmopathy was separated from stable hyperthyroidism.

The V segment lost 3 bases and the J segment 2 bases; nucleotides outside the gene matches: 2. This CDR3 is 13 amino acids long. The V gene's germline CDR1 is SQVTM and CDR2 ANQGSEA. TCR beta CDR3 regions were amplified from RNA transcripts. HTBI primers were the set used in a first-round RT-PCR of the TCR CDR3. One entry per CDR3 protein, called by TCRdb with MiXCR from the multiplex PCR reads. The sample consists of around 600,000 distinct CDR3 sequences, approximately 15% of them appearing once. Concerning this clonotype: The antigen is not known.

The sample was blood. The chain combines TRBV29-1 with TRBJ2-7; 9 nucleotides match TRBD1. The sequence was obtained from a young woman with Graves' ophthalmopathy. The CDR3 DNA reads TGCAGCGTTGAGTGGACAGGGGCCTACGAGCAGTACTTC. Amino acid sequence: CSVEWTGAYEQYF.